Reported below is one T cell receptor (beta chain). The data were obtained in a study of blood T cell repertoires in COVID-19. Background on the study: T cells, B-cell-depleted T cells, or PBMCs provided the cDNA or gDNA that served as material.

Authors' methods: Amplification of reference gene primers provided the estimated nucleated cell counts. The method was immunoSEQ multiplex PCR; TCRdb's version includes in-frame clones alone and lacks a portion of them. Clone size and the V and J calls come from that table; the DNA yielded D and trimming. The table shows about 230,000 clones, with around 89% occurring only once. Losses at the gene ends were 3 bases for V and 0 bases for J; bases not matched to a gene: 5. Germline-derived CDR1 and CDR2 are SGHVS and FQNEAQ. The CDR3 is 16 amino acids. V gene TRBV7-8 combines with J gene TRBJ2-5, with 9 bases fitting TRBD1. Sequencing was done on a sample of PBMCs or T cells enriched from blood (not recorded which). This receptor was taken from a woman aged 40 to 49 with acute COVID-19. CDR3 sequence (DNA): TGTGCCAGCAGCTTGGGTACAGGGGGCTACCAAGAGACCCAGTACTTC. Translation gives CASSLGTGGYQETQYF. The full variable domain, its missing parts supplied by reference TRBV7-8 and TRBJ2-5, is GAGVSQSPRYKVAKRGQDVALRCDPISGHVSLFWYQQALGQGPEFLTYFQNEAQLDKSGLPSDRFFAERPEGSVSTLKIQRTQQEDSAVYLCASSLGTGGYQETQYFGPGTRLLVL.